These 2 T cell receptor beta chains came from one sample sequenced in a study of beta chain features in type 1 diabetes. The study's findings and limits: Across all four CD4+ subsets, people with type 1 diabetes showed modestly shorter TCRB CDR3s.

These receptors lack a known antigen. Of the isolated RNA, all was reverse transcribed, and so the sequenced material was expressed TCRB transcripts. Data came from immunoSEQ multiplex PCR; TCRdb stores just in-frame clones and leaves some out. The table shows roughly 100,000 clones, with 25% to 35% occurring only once. The sequencing sample was made of central memory CD4+ T cells from blood. Receptor source: a woman under 30 with type 1 diabetes.

The CDR3 DNA reads TGTGCCAGCGGAGGCACCCAGACGCAGTTCTTC. Amino acid sequence: CASGGTQTQFF. This sequence joins TRBV5-4 and TRBJ2-1, with a weak D call TRBD2 (5 bases). CDR3 length equals 11 residues. V was shortened by 7 bases and J by 12 bases, with 14 bases between the two germline ends. Germline V gene sequence: CDR1 SGHNT, CDR2 YYREEE (reference sequence).

The chain carries TRBV2 and TRBJ1-1; 8 bases map to TRBD1. V was clipped by 6 bases and J by 7 bases; unmatched bases: 7. Per germline, CDR1 SNHLY and CDR2 FYNNEI. This CDR3 comprises 13 residues. The CDR3 DNA sequence: TGTGCCAGCAGGGATTACGGGACAGGTGAAGCTTTCTTT. This translates into CASRDYGTGEAFF. Supplemented by reference TRBV2 and TRBJ1-1, the full variable domain reads EPEVTQTPSHQVTQMGQEVILRCVPISNHLYFYWYRQILGQKVEFLVSFYNNEISEKSEIFDDQFSVERPDGSNFTLKIRSTKLEDSAMYFCASRDYGTGEAFFGQGTRLTVV.